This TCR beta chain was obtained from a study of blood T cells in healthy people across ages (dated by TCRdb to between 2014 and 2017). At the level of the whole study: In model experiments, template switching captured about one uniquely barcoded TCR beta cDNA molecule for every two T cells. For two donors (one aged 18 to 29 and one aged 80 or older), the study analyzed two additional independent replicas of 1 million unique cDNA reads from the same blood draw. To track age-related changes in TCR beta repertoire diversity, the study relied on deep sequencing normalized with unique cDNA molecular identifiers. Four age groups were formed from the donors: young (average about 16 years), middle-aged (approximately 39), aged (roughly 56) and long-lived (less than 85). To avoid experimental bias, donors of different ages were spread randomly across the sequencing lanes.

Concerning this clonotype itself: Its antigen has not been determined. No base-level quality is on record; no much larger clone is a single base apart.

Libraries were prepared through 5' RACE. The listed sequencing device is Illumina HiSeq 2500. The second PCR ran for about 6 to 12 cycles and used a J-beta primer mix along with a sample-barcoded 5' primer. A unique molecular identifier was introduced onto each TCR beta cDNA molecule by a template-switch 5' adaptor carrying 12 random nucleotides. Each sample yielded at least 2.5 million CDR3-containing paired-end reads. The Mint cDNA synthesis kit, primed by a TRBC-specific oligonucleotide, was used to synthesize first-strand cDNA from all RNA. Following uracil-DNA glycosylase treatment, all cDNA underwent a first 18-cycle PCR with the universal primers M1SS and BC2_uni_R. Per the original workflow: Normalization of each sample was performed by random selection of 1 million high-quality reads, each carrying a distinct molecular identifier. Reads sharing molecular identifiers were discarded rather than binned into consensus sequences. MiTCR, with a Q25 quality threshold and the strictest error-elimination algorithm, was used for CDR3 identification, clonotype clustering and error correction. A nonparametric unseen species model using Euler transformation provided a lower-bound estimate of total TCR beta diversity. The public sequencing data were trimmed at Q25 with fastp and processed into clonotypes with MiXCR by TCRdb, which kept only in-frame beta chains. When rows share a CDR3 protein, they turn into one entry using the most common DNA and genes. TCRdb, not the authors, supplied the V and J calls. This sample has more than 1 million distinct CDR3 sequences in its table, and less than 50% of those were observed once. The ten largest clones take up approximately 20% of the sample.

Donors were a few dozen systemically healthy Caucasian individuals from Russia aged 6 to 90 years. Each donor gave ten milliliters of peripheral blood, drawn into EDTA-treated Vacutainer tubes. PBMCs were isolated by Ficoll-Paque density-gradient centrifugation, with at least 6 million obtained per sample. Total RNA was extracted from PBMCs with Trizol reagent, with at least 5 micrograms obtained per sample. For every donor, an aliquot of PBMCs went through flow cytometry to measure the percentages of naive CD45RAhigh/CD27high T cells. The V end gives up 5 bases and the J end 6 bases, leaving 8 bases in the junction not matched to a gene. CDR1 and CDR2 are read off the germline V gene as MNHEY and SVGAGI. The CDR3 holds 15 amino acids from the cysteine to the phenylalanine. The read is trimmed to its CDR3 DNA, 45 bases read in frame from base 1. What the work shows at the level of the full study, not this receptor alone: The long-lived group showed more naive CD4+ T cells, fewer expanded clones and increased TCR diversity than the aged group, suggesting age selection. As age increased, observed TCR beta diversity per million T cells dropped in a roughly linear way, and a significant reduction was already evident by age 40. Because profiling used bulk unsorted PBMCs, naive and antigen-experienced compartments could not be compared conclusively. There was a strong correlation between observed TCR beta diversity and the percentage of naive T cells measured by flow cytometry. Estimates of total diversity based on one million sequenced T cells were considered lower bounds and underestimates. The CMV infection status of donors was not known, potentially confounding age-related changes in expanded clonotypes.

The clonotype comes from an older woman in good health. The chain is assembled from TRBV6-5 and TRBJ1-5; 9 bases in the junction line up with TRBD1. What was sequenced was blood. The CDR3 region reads CASSNTGGSAQPQHF. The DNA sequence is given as TGTGCCAGCAGTAATACAGGGGGCTCCGCTCAGCCCCAGCATTTT.